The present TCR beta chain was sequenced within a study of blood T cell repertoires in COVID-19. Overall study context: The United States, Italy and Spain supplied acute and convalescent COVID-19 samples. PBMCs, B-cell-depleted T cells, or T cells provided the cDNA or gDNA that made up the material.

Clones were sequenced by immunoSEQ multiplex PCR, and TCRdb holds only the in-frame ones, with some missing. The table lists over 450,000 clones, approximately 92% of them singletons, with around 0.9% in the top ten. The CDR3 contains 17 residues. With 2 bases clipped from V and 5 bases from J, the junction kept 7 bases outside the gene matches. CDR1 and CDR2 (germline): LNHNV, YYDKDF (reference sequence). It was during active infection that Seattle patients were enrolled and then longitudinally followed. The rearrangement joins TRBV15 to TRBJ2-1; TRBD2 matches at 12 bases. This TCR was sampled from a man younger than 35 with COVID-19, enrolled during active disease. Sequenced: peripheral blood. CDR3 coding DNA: TGTGCCACCAGCAGATCCAGGACTAGCGGGACCGACAATGAGCAGTTCTTC. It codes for CATSRSRTSGTDNEQFF.